This passage covers 26 T cell receptor beta chains from one sample sequenced in a study of technical replicates of blood from several donors. TCRdb keeps only in-frame clones here, not all; method: immunoSEQ multiplex PCR. The repertoire has 35,000 to 50,000 clones, about 96% of them found once; the top ten carry about 0.4%. Sequenced: T cells isolated from PBMCs. The receptor set was obtained from a human donor in good health.

V gene TRBV6-1 combines with J gene TRBJ1-2; 9 bases are a match to TRBD1. Looked up from germline, CDR1 is MNHNS and CDR2 is SASEGT. The CDR3 runs to 14 residues. V shed 6 bases and J 2 bases; nucleotides not matched to a gene: 4. The CDR3 bases are TGTGCCAGCAGGGCGGGACAGGGAAACTATGGCTACACCTTC. This translates into CASRAGQGNYGYTF.

V usage is TRBV6-1 and J usage is TRBJ1-1; a possible D gene is TRBD1 (6 bases). This CDR3 contains 15 residues. Trimming took off 8 bases at V and 3 bases at J, with 19 bases between the two ends. Germline V gene sequence: CDR1 MNHNS, CDR2 SASEGT. CDR3 in DNA: TGTGCCAGCCTTCCTTTGGGGCAGGGGTACACTGAAGCTTTCTTT. This encodes CASLPLGQGYTEAFF.

V usage is TRBV7-9 and J usage is TRBJ1-2, with TRBD1 identical over 8 bases. The V gene's germline CDR1 is SEHNR and CDR2 FQNEAQ (reference sequence). The CDR3 is 16 residues long. The junction had 8 bases not matched to a gene; V was cut back by 1 base and J by 4 bases. CDR3 sequence: CASSLGAAGGLYGYTF. The CDR3 DNA sequence: TGTGCCAGCAGCTTAGGAGCAGCAGGGGGCCTCTATGGCTACACCTTC.

This chain connects TRBV6-4 to TRBJ1-1; no definite D call. V gave up 0 bases and J gave up 1 base, with 12 bases separating them. Germline CDR1 MRHNA, CDR2 SNTAGT. This CDR3 is 16 amino acids long. The CDR3: CASSDSIREPNTEAFF. The DNA for the CDR3 is TGTGCCAGCAGTGACTCGATCCGAGAACCGAACACTGAAGCTTTCTTT.

This clone has more than one count but fewer than ten. The chain recombines TRBV7-8 with TRBJ1-2; 7 positions agree with TRBD1. Losses at the gene ends were 0 bases for V and 6 bases for J; bases not matched to a gene: 4. The CDR3 extends over 14 amino acids. Germline CDR1 and CDR2: SGHVS and FQNEAQ. The CDR3 DNA is TGTGCCAGCAGCTTAGCAGGGGGCGCAAATGGCTACACCTTC. Its protein is CASSLAGGANGYTF. The full variable domain, rest sourced from reference TRBV7-8 and TRBJ1-2, is GAGVSQSPRYKVAKRGQDVALRCDPISGHVSLFWYQQALGQGPEFLTYFQNEAQLDKSGLPSDRFFAERPEGSVSTLKIQRTQQEDSAVYLCASSLAGGANGYTFGSGTRLTVV.

V and J are TRBV7-3 and TRBJ2-3; 7 nucleotides align to TRBD2. The V gene's germline CDR1 is SGHTA and CDR2 FQGTGA. The CDR3 spans 14 residues. V gave up 6 bases and J gave up 2 bases; unmatched junction bases: 5. The CDR3 loop is CASSQLAYTDTQYF. The CDR3, as DNA: TGTGCCAGCAGTCAACTAGCGTACACAGATACGCAGTATTTT.

This chain links TRBV10-3 with TRBJ1-1; possibly TRBD1 for D (6 bases). CDR3 size: 14 residues. The germline V gene has CDR1 ENHRY and CDR2 SYGVKD. V was pared by 8 bases and J by 2 bases, with 15 bases between. The CDR3 loop is CAIAAGTYNTEAFF. The CDR3 DNA sequence: TGTGCCATCGCAGCAGGGACATATAACACTGAAGCTTTCTTT.

V is TRBV27 and J is TRBJ1-1; D unresolved. V lost 6 bases and J lost 1, with 9 bases in between. In germline, CDR1 is MNHEY, CDR2 SMNVEV (reference sequence). The CDR3 is made up of 13 amino acids. The CDR3 sequence: CASRSSGNTEAFF. In DNA form, the CDR3 reads TGTGCCAGCAGGTCCAGTGGGAACACTGAAGCTTTCTTT.

On this clone: Other DNA sequences within the sample encode an identical CDR3. This sequence joins TRBV5-6 and TRBJ1-1; no clear D gene. V lost 2 bases, J lost 4 bases, and 9 bases lay in between. Germline assignment: CDR1 SGHDT and CDR2 YYEEEE. The CDR3 is 13 residues long. The CDR3 sequence is CASSLVTGTEAFF. DNA of the CDR3: TGTGCCAGCAGCTTAGTGACGGGCACTGAAGCTTTCTTT.

The V gene is TRBV2, the J gene TRBJ2-1; TRBD1 might be the D (5 bases). Germline-derived CDR1 and CDR2 are SNHLY and FYNNEI. V lost 5 bases, J lost 12 bases, and 11 bases lay in between. The CDR3 extends over 11 amino acids. The CDR3 sequence: CASSSGYGQFF. The CDR3 DNA is TGTGCCAGCAGTTCAGGGTATGGGCAGTTCTTC.

V gene TRBV9 combines with J gene TRBJ2-7, with 11 bases aligning to TRBD2. V gave up 3 bases and J gave up 6 bases; unmatched junction bases: 11. The germline V gene encodes CDR1 SGDLS and CDR2 YYNGEE. The length of the CDR3 is 16 residues. The DNA for the CDR3 is TGTGCCAGCAGCGCCTATACTAGCGGGAGATGGGGCGAGCAGTACTTC. It yields the protein CASSAYTSGRWGEQYF.

This rearrangement joins TRBV4-2 to TRBJ2-7; D gene uncertain. Germline V lookup: CDR1 LGHNA, CDR2 YNFKEQ. V lost 1 base and J 2 bases, leaving 9 bases between the germline ends. CDR3 length equals 14 residues. The CDR3 reads CASSQVIIPYEQYF. CDR3 coding DNA: TGTGCCAGCAGCCAAGTTATAATTCCCTACGAGCAGTACTTC.

J is TRBJ1-1 and V is TRBV10-3, with D unclear. V lost 8 bases to trimming and J lost 6 bases, with 10 bases between them. CDR1 is ENHRY, CDR2 SYGVKD, per germline. The CDR3 spans 11 residues. Here the CDR3 DNA reads TGTGCCATCGGCAGAAACGCTGAAGCTTTCTTT. Translation gives CAIGRNAEAFF.

This sequence joins TRBV4-1 and TRBJ1-4; D not resolved. CDR1 is MGHRA, CDR2 YSYEKL, per germline. CDR3 length: 16 amino acids. Between the trimmed V and J ends, which lost 1 base and 0 bases, there was a span of 9 bases. CDR3 bases: TGCGCCAGCAGCCAAGGGCCGGGGACAACTAATGAAAAACTGTTTTTT. Translation gives CASSQGPGTTNEKLFF.

The chain couples TRBV11-3 to TRBJ2-5; tentative D call: TRBD2 (6 bases). Per germline, CDR1 SGHNT and CDR2 YENEEA. The germline V and J ends were trimmed by 5 bases and 1 base, with 14 bases remaining between them. The CDR3 has 15 residues. The CDR3 loop is CASSVRYGGQETQYF. CDR3 sequence (DNA): TGTGCCAGCAGCGTACGGTACGGGGGCCAAGAGACCCAGTACTTC.

This clone was detected a few times. V gene TRBV11-2 combines with J gene TRBJ1-2, with D perhaps TRBD1 (6 bases). V shed 5 bases and J shed 7 bases, with 17 bases lying between them. Germline V CDR1 and CDR2: SGHAT, FQNNGV. The CDR3 is 14 residues long. CDR3 coding DNA: TGTGCCAGCAGCCATTGGGGGACAAACATTGGCTACACCTTC. This gives the protein CASSHWGTNIGYTF. The variable domain in full, with the rest retrieved from reference TRBV11-2 and TRBJ1-2, is EAGVAQSPRYKIIEKRQSVAFWCNPISGHATLYWYQQILGQGPKLLIQFQNNGVVDDSQLPKDRFSAERLKGVDSTLKIQPAKLEDSAVYLCASSHWGTNIGYTFGSGTRLTVV.

As DNA, the CDR3 is TGTGCCAGCAGTGAGGCTACAGGGGTTACTGAAGCTTTCTTT. This sequence encodes CASSEATGVTEAFF. The V and J genes are TRBV6-1 and TRBJ1-1; 7 nucleotides line up with TRBD1. This CDR3 has 14 amino acids. V dropped 3 bases and J dropped 5; count of bases not matched to a gene: 6. Germline V lookup: CDR1 MNHNS, CDR2 SASEGT.

This clone has just a few counts. This sequence joins TRBV7-9 and TRBJ2-5, with a possible D match to TRBD1 (6 bases). V gave up 5 bases and J gave up 4 bases, with 20 bases separating them. Germline V gives CDR1 SEHNR, CDR2 FQNEAQ (reference sequence). This CDR3 region has 16 residues. As DNA, the CDR3 is TGTGCCAGCAGCATCTCTAACAGGGTAGAGGGAGAGACCCAGTACTTC. This translates into CASSISNRVEGETQYF. Full variable domain (remainder filled in from reference TRBV7-9 and TRBJ2-5): DTGVSQNPRHKITKRGQNVTFRCDPISEHNRLYWYRQTLGQGPEFLTYFQNEAQLEKSRLLSDRFSAERPKGSFSTLEIQRTEQGDSAMYLCASSISNRVEGETQYFGPGTRLLVL.

The chain employs TRBV5-1 and TRBJ2-1, with TRBD1 matching over 7 bases. The CDR3 totals 16 residues. V shed 2 bases, J shed 3 bases, and the junction held 8 bases outside the gene matches. Germline CDR1 reads SGHRS; CDR2 reads YFSETQ. The CDR3 spells CASSFSPGQNYNEQFF. DNA of the CDR3: TGCGCCAGCAGCTTTTCTCCGGGACAGAACTACAATGAGCAGTTCTTC.

The chain joins TRBV30 to TRBJ1-1; D unclear. This CDR3 has 15 amino acids. V lost 4 bases and J lost 0, with 15 bases in between. In germline, CDR1 is GTSNPN, CDR2 SVGIG (reference sequence). The CDR3 sequence is CAWMMPGVMNTEAFF. The CDR3, as DNA: TGTGCCTGGATGATGCCCGGGGTGATGAACACTGAAGCTTTCTTT.

The chain carries TRBV18 and TRBJ2-7; D might be TRBD2 (5 bases). Trimming pared 3 bases from V and 4 bases from J, leaving 13 bases between. Germline loops: CDR1 KGHSH, CDR2 LQKENI. This CDR3 contains 14 residues. The CDR3 region is CASSPRESRYEQYF. CDR3 DNA: TGTGCCAGCTCACCTAGGGAGAGCAGATACGAGCAGTACTTC. The full variable domain, in which reference TRBV18 and TRBJ2-7 provide the parts outside the CDR3, is NAGVMQNPRHLVRRRGQEARLRCSPMKGHSHVYWYRQLPEEGLKFMVYLQKENIIDESGMPKERFSAEFPKEGPSILRIQQVVRGDSAAYFCASSPRESRYEQYFGPGTRLTVT.

The rearrangement uses TRBV28 and TRBJ1-5, with no clear D. Germline lookup yields CDR1 MDHEN and CDR2 SYDVKM. This CDR3 has 12 amino acids. The V end was cut by 6 bases, the J end by 5 bases, with 8 bases between. In nucleotides, the CDR3 is TGTGCCAGCAGCCACCGGGATCAGCCCCAGCATTTT. Protein: CASSHRDQPQHF.

The chain carries TRBV27 and TRBJ1-1; possible D gene TRBD1, 5 bases. V shed 0 bases and J shed 5 bases, with 16 bases lying between them. Germline lookup yields CDR1 MNHEY and CDR2 SMNVEV (reference sequence). There are 16 residues in the CDR3. The CDR3 nucleotides are TGTGCCAGCAGTTTATCTCATATGGGGGGAATTACTGAAGCTTTCTTT. Amino acid sequence: CASSLSHMGGITEAFF.

Here the CDR3 DNA reads TGCGCCAGCAGCCACTCCCGTTCGACTCCGGAAACCGGGGAGCTGTTTTTT. Its translation: CASSHSRSTPETGELFF. The chain has TRBV4-1 and TRBJ2-2; D not certain. V dropped 3 bases and J dropped 5 bases, with 19 bases sitting between them. CDR1 and CDR2 (germline): MGHRA, YSYEKL. This CDR3 contains 17 residues.

The V call is TRBV10-3, the J call TRBJ1-4; D not resolved. Germline-derived CDR1 and CDR2 are ENHRY and SYGVKD. The CDR3 is made up of 13 amino acids. Between the trimmed V and J ends, which lost 0 bases and 7 bases, there was a span of 6 bases. Here the CDR3 DNA reads TGTGCCATCAGTGAGTCCCAGGCTGAAAAACTGTTTTTT. Residues: CAISESQAEKLFF.

The chain has TRBV19 and TRBJ1-1; 9 positions match TRBD1. Germline CDR1 reads LNHDA; CDR2 reads SQIVND (reference sequence). J was trimmed by 2 bases and V by 11 bases; bases with no gene match: 3. The CDR3 is made up of 12 amino acids. CDR3 in amino acids: CAAGQGNTEAFF. The DNA of the CDR3 is TGTGCCGCGGGACAGGGTAACACTGAAGCTTTCTTT. Using reference TRBV19 and TRBJ1-1 for the parts outside the CDR3, the full variable domain is DGGITQSPKYLFRKEGQNVTLSCEQNLNHDAMYWYRQDPGQGLRLIYYSQIVNDFQKGDIAEGYSVSREKKESFPLTVTSAQKNPTAFYLCAAGQGNTEAFFGQGTRLTVV.